This TCR beta chain was sequenced for a study of blood T cells in healthy people across ages. Overall study findings and caveats: Expanded clonotype shifts may have been confounded, as the donors had an unknown CMV status.

There are 14 residues in the CDR3. Germline assignment: CDR1 SGHTA and CDR2 FQGTGA. The germline V and J ends were trimmed by 5 bases and 2 bases, with 13 bases remaining between them. No fewer than 5.5 micrograms of total RNA were isolated from every sample. This clonotype was seen a handful of times. As yet, its antigen is unknown. Together with a sample-barcoded 5' primer, a J-beta primer mix was included in a second PCR lasting roughly 7 to 11 cycles. A tag from a template-switch adaptor with 12 random nucleotides marked each cDNA molecule. From the 5' RACE reads, TCRdb called clonotypes with MiXCR, one entry per CDR3 protein. Of some 900,000 distinct CDR3 sequences in the sample, around 48% were seen once.

The sample consisted of blood. The genes are TRBV7-3 and TRBJ2-7; possibly TRBD1 for D (5 bases). The source is a man under 40 in good health. The CDR3 sequence: CASSRDQGPYEQYF. CDR3 in DNA: TGTGCCAGCAGCCGAGATCAGGGCCCCTACGAGCAGTACTTC. Complete variable domain (other parts from reference TRBV7-3 and TRBJ2-7): GAGVSQTPSNKVTEKGKYVELRCDPISGHTALYWYRQSLGQGPEFLIYFQGTGAADDSGLPNDRFFAVRPEGSVSTLKIQRTERGDSAVYLCASSRDQGPYEQYFGPGTRLTVT.